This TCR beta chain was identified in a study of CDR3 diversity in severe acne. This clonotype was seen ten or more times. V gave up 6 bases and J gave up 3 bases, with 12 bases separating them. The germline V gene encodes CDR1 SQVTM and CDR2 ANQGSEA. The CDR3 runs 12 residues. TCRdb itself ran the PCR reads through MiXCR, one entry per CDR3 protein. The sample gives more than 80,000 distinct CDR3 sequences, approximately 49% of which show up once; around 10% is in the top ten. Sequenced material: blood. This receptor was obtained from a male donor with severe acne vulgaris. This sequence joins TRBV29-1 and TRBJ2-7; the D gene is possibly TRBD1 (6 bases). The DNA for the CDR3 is TGCAGCGTCTATGACAGGCTCTACGAGCAGTACGTC. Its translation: CSVYDRLYEQYV.